This T cell receptor beta chain was found in a study of T cell clones after liver transplantation. The CDR3 has 14 amino acids. V was trimmed by 4 bases and J by 2 bases, leaving 13 bases between them. Germline V gene sequence: CDR1 GTSNPN, CDR2 SVGIG (reference sequence). Profiled with immunoSEQ multiplex PCR; TCRdb holds only in-frame clones, not every one. The table lists 85,000 to 110,000 clones, around four fifths of them singletons, with approximately 3% in the top ten. The chain has TRBV30 and TRBJ2-3; possibly TRBD1 for D (5 bases). The sequence was obtained from a human patient who received a liver transplant. Some of the T cells may derive from the graft donor. The material was CD4+ T cells from blood, obtained roughly 50 months after liver transplant. The CDR3 region is CAWIGRQSTDTQYF. CDR3 nucleotide sequence: TGTGCCTGGATAGGTCGACAGTCCACAGATACGCAGTATTTT.